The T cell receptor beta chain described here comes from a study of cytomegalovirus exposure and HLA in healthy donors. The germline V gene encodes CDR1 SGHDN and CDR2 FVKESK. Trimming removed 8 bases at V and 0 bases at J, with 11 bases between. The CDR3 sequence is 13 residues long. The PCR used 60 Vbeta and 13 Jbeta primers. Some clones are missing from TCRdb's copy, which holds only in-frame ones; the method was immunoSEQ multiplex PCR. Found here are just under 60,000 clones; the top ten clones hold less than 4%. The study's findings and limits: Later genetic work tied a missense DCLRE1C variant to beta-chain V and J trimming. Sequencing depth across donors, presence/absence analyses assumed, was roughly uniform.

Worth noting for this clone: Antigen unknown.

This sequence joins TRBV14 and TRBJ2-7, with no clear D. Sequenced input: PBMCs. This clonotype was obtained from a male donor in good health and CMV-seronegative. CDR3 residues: CASRSSSSYEQYF. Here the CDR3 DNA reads TGTGCCAGCCGGAGCAGCTCCTCCTACGAGCAGTACTTC.